Included here is one TCR beta chain sequence, with context. The data belong to a study of CD8 T cells in Susac syndrome. With random hexamers, 0.5 to 1 ug RNA was reverse transcribed. TCRdb called the immunoSEQ multiplex PCR reads again in MiXCR, with one record for every CDR3 protein. This table has 330,000 or so distinct CDR3 sequences, 65% to 90% appearing once. Input material: CD8+ T cells from PBMCs. This sequence originates from a human donor with multiple sclerosis.

The CDR3 loop is CASGGTANNYGYTF. The CDR3 region has the DNA TGTGCCAGCGGTGGGACAGCAAATAACTATGGCTACACCTTC. The chain joins TRBV9 to TRBJ1-2; 7 bases align to TRBD1. CDR3 size: 14 residues. The V gene end was trimmed by 7 bases and the J gene end by 1 base; junction bases not matched to a gene: 7. Germline CDR1 and CDR2: SGDLS and YYNGEE.